This paragraph reports one T cell receptor beta chain. This record belongs to a study of T cells in narcolepsy. TCRdb keeps only in-frame clones here, not all; method: immunoSEQ multiplex PCR. The table shows 25,000 to 35,000 clones, with around 74% occurring only once. This CDR3 has 14 amino acids. Losses at the gene ends were 5 bases for V and 7 bases for J; bases not matched to a gene: 11. Germline CDR1 is LNHDA and CDR2 is SQIVND (reference sequence). The sequence was obtained from a human donor in good health. The genes are TRBV19 and TRBJ2-7, with 7 bases matching TRBD2. Sequencing was performed on memory (CD45RA-) CD4+ T cells from blood. CDR3 sequence: CASSHLAPGGEQYF. In DNA form, the CDR3 reads TGTGCCAGTAGTCACCTAGCGCCCGGGGGGGAGCAGTACTTC. The full variable domain, rest sourced from reference TRBV19 and TRBJ2-7, is DGGITQSPKYLFRKEGQNVTLSCEQNLNHDAMYWYRQDPGQGLRLIYYSQIVNDFQKGDIAEGYSVSREKKESFPLTVTSAQKNPTAFYLCASSHLAPGGEQYFGPGTRLTVT.